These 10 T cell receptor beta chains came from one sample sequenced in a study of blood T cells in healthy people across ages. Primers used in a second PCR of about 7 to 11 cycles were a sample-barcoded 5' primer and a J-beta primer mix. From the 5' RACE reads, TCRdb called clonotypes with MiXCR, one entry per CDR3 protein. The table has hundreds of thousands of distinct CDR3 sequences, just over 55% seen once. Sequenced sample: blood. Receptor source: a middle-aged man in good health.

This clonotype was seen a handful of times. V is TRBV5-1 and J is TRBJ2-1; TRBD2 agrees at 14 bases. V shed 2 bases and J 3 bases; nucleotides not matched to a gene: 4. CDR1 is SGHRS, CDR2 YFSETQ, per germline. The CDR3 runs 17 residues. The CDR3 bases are TGCGCCAGCAGCTTCGCGGGACTAGCGGGAGTCTACAATGAGCAGTTCTTC. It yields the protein CASSFAGLAGVYNEQFF.

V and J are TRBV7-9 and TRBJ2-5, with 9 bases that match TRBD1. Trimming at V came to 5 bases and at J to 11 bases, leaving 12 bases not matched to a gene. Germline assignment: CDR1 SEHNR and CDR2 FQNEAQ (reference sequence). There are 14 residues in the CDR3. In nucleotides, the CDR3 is TGTGCCAGCAGCCTGGGGGACAGGGAGGATGAGCAGTACTTC. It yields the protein CASSLGDREDEQYF. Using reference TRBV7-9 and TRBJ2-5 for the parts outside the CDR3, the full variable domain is DTGVSQNPRHKITKRGQNVTFRCDPISEHNRLYWYRQTLGQGPEFLTYFQNEAQLEKSRLLSDRFSAERPKGSFSTLEIQRTEQGDSAMYLCASSLGDREDEQYFGPGTRLLVL.

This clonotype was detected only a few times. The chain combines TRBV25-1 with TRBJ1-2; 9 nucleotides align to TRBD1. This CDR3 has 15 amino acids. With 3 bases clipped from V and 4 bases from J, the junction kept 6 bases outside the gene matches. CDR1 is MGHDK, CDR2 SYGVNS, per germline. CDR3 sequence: CASSDSRTGVYGYTF. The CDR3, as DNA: TGTGCCAGCAGTGATTCCCGGACAGGGGTCTATGGCTACACCTTC.

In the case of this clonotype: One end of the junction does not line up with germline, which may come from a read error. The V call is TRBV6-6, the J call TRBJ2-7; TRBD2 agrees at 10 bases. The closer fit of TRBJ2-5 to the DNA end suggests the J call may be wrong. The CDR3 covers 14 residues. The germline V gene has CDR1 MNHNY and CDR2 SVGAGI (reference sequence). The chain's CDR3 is CVSSSAGGLETQYF. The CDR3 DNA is TGTGTCAGCAGTTCAGCGGGGGGGCTGGAGACCCAGTACTTC.

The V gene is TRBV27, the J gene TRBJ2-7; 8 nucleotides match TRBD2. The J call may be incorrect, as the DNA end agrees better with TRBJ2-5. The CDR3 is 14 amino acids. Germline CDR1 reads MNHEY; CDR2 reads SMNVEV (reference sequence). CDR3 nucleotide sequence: TGTGCCAGCAAGGGGACTAGGGCGGGAGAGACCCAGTACTTC. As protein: CASKGTRAGETQYF.

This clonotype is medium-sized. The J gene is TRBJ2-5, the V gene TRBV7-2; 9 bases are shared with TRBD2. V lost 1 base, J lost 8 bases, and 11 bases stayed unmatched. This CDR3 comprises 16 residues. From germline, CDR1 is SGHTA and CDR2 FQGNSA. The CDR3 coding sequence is TGTGCCAGCAGCTTAGAGGCTAGCGGGACCCTCGGAACCCAGTACTTC. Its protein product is CASSLEASGTLGTQYF. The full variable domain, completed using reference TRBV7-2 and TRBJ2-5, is GAGVSQSPSNKVTEKGKDVELRCDPISGHTALYWYRQSLGQGLEFLIYFQGNSAPDKSGLPSDRFSAERTGGSVSTLTIQRTQQEDSAVYLCASSLEASGTLGTQYFGPGTRLLVL.

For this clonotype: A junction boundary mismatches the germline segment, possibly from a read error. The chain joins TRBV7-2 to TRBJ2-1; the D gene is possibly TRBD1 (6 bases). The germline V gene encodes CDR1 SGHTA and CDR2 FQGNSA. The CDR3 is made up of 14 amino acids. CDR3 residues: CASSPLTRDKEQFF. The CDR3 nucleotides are TGTGCCAGCAGCCCTCTAACCAGGGACAAGGAGCAGTTCTTC.

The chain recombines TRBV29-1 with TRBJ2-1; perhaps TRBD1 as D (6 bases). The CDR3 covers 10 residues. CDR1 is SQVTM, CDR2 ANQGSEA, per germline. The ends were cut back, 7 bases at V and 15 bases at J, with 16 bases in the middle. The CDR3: CSANKQGTFF. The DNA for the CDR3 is TGCAGCGCAAACAAACAGGGAACGTTCTTC.

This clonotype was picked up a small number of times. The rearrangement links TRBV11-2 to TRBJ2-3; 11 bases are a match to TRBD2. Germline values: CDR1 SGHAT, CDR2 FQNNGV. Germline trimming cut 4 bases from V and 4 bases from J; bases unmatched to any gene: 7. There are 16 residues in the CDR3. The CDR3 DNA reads TGTGCCAGCAGCTCCGGGACTAGCGGCAAGGCAGATACGCAGTATTTT. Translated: CASSSGTSGKADTQYF.

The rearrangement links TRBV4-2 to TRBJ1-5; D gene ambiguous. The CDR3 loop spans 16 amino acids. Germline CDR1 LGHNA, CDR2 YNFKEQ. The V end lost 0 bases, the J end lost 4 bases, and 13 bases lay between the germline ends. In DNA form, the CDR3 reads TGTGCCAGCAGCCAAGATCGTCCGGGTCAAAATCAGCCCCAGCATTTT. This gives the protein CASSQDRPGQNQPQHF.